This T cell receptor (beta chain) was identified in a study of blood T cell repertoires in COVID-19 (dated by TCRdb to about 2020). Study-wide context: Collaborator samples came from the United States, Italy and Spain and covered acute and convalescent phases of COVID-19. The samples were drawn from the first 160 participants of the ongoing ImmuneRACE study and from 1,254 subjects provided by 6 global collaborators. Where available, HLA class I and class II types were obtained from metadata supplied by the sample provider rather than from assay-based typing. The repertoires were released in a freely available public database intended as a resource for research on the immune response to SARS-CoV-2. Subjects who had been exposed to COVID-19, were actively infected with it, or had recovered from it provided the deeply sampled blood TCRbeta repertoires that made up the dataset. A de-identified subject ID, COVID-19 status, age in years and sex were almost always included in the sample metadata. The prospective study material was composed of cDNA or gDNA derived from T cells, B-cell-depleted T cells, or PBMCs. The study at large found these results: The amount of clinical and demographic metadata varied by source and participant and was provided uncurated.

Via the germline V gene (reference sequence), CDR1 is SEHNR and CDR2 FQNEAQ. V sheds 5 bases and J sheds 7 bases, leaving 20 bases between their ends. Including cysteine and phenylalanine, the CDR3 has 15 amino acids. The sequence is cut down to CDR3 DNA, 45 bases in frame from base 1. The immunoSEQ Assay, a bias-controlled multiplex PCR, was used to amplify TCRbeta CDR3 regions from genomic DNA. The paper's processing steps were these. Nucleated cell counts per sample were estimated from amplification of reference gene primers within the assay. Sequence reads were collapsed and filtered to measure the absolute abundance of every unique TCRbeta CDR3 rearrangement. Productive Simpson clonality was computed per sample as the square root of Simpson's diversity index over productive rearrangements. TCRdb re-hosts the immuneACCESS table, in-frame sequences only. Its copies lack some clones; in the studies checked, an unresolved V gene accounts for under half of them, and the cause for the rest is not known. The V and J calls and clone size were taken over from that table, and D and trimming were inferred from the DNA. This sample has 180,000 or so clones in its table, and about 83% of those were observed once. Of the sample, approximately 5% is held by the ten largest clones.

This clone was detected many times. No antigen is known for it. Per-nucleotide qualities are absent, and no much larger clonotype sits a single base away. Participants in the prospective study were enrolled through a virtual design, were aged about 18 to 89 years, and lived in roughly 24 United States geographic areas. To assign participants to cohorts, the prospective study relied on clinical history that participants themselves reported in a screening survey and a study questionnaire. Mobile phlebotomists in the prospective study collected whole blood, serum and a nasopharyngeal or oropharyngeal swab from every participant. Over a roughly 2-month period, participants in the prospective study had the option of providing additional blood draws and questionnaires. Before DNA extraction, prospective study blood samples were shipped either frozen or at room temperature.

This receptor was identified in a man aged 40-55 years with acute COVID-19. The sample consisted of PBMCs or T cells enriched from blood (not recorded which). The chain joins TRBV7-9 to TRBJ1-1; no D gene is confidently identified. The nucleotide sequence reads TGTGCCAGCAGCGCCCCCACCCTGAGGTCCAATGAAGCTTTCTTT. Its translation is CASSAPTLRSNEAFF.